The 20 T cell receptor beta chains listed next were all sequenced from one sample in a study of T cell changes during pregnancy in multiple sclerosis (dated by TCRdb to the late 2010s). To prepare the library, the immunoSEQ multiplex PCR assay was applied. Not all clones reach the TCRdb copy of this immuneACCESS table, which keeps in-frame sequences only. Checked studies attribute under half of the gap to unresolved V genes and leave the rest unexplained. The sample includes 35,000 to 45,000 clones, with 75% to 95% observed a single time. The ten largest clones capture about 0.5% of the sample. The sample here was CD4+ T cells from peripheral blood mononuclear cells, taken in the second trimester of pregnancy. The receptors come from a female donor in good health, enrolled as a control in a pregnancy study.

The rearrangement uses TRBV30 and TRBJ2-1; a weak D match, TRBD2 (5 bases). The V end was cut by 2 bases, the J end by 9 bases, with 14 bases between. Germline values: CDR1 GTSNPN, CDR2 SVGIG (reference sequence). The CDR3 sequence is 13 residues long. CDR3 sequence (DNA): TGTGCCTGGAGTTCAGGATTTAGCGCTGAGCAGTTCTTC. It encodes CAWSSGFSAEQFF.

This clone was counted a few times. The genes are TRBV7-3 and TRBJ1-1; no clear D gene. Trimming stripped 5 bases from V and 0 bases from J, with 7 bases between. The germline CDR1 and CDR2 sequences are SGHTA and FQGTGA. The CDR3 covers 13 residues. CDR3 nucleotide sequence: TGTGCCAGCAGCCCCTACTTGAACACTGAAGCTTTCTTT. Translation gives CASSPYLNTEAFF.

The chain joins TRBV6-1 to TRBJ1-2, with 7 bases fitting TRBD1. The germline V gene encodes CDR1 MNHNS and CDR2 SASEGT. J was trimmed by 4 bases and V by 7 bases; bases with no gene match: 6. The CDR3 totals 13 residues. The CDR3 nucleotides are TGTGCCAGCACACGGGACAGATTCTATGGCTACACCTTC. Translating gives CASTRDRFYGYTF.

The chain is built from TRBV7-3 and TRBJ2-1, with D possibly being TRBD2 (7 bases). The ends were cut back, 3 bases at V and 6 bases at J, with 15 bases in the middle. The CDR3 extends over 15 amino acids. CDR1 is SGHTA and CDR2 is FQGTGA in the germline V gene. The CDR3 nucleotides read TGTGCCAGCAGCTTGGGGGGGGCGGGATCCAATGAGCAGTTCTTC. Its translation: CASSLGGAGSNEQFF.

The gene calls are TRBV6-5 and TRBJ2-7; TRBD1 is a possible D gene (6 bases). Germline V gene sequence: CDR1 MNHEY, CDR2 SVGAGI. The V and J ends lost 5 bases and 7 bases respectively, with 21 bases between them. The CDR3 covers 15 residues. CDR3 DNA sequence: TGTGCCAGCAGTCCAGGGCAGGGGACCCAGGGGGAGCAGTACTTC. It yields the protein CASSPGQGTQGEQYF.

The gene calls are TRBV7-2 and TRBJ2-1; no reliable D call. Germline loops: CDR1 SGHTA, CDR2 FQGNSA. Between the trimmed V and J ends, which lost 8 bases and 6 bases, there was a span of 8 bases. The CDR3 totals 11 residues. Written as DNA, the CDR3 is TGTGCCAGCGCGAGAGCCAATGAGCAGTTCTTC. Encoded protein: CASARANEQFF.

This clone was observed a handful of times. The chain joins TRBV30 to TRBJ1-1; TRBD1 matches at 9 bases. The CDR3 covers 12 residues. The J segment lost 7 bases and the V segment lost 5 bases, leaving 5 bases of the junction unmatched. The germline V gene encodes CDR1 GTSNPN and CDR2 SVGIG (reference sequence). This CDR3 reads CAWSGTGLEAFF. The CDR3 DNA sequence: TGTGCCTGGTCCGGGACAGGGCTTGAAGCTTTCTTT.

The chain is built from TRBV19 and TRBJ2-1, with TRBD2 matching 12 bases. This CDR3 has 17 amino acids. V lost 4 bases, J lost 7 bases, and 11 bases stayed unmatched. Looked up from germline, CDR1 is LNHDA and CDR2 is SQIVND (reference sequence). CDR3 sequence reads: CASSTRLAGDRGNEQFF. CDR3 nucleotide sequence: TGTGCCAGTAGTACGCGACTAGCGGGGGATCGGGGTAATGAGCAGTTCTTC.

This chain links TRBV18 with TRBJ2-3, with D unresolved. Trimming removed 5 bases from V and 2 bases from J, with 5 bases in between. Germline V gene sequence: CDR1 KGHSH, CDR2 LQKENI. The CDR3 totals 12 residues. The CDR3 bases are TGTGCCAGCTCAACTGACACAGATACGCAGTATTTT. This encodes CASSTDTDTQYF.

V is TRBV30 and J is TRBJ1-3; 9 bases are shared with TRBD1. CDR1 and CDR2 (germline): GTSNPN, SVGIG (reference sequence). The CDR3 totals 15 residues. V dropped 5 bases and J dropped 0; count of bases not matched to a gene: 5. The CDR3 protein is CAWDTGGYSGNTIYF. CDR3 in DNA: TGTGCCTGGGATACAGGGGGCTACTCTGGAAACACCATATATTTT.

The chain couples TRBV20-1 to TRBJ2-3; 7 bases map to TRBD2. Germline CDR1 is DFQATT and CDR2 is SNEGSKA (reference sequence). The CDR3 extends over 11 amino acids. With V trimmed by 5 bases and J by 5 bases, 1 base remained unmatched. The CDR3 reads CSALAGDTQYF. CDR3 nucleotide sequence: TGCAGTGCTTTAGCGGGAGATACGCAGTATTTT.

The chain links TRBV6-1 to TRBJ2-1, with D maybe TRBD2 (7 bases). Germline V gene data show CDR1 as MNHNS and CDR2 as SASEGT. There are 14 residues in the CDR3. The V end lost 7 bases, the J end lost 7 bases, and 17 bases lay between the germline ends. Here the CDR3 reads CASIRTRGGNEQFF. CDR3 coding DNA: TGTGCCAGCATTAGGACTAGGGGGGGGAATGAGCAGTTCTTC.

This chain links TRBV6-5 with TRBJ1-1; TRBD1 might be the D (6 bases). This CDR3 has 11 residues. Germline V gene lookup returns CDR1 MNHEY and CDR2 SVGAGI. DNA of the CDR3: TGTGGCTCCAGGGGGAACACTGAAGCTTTCTTT. It codes for CGSRGNTEAFF.

The table lists this clone with a count of one. This chain uses TRBV18 with TRBJ1-1; weak D call: TRBD1 (5 bases). The germline V gene has CDR1 KGHSH and CDR2 LQKENI. The CDR3 is made up of 15 amino acids. With 0 bases removed from V and 5 bases from J, the gap between germline ends came to 13 bases. CDR3 nucleotide sequence: TGTGCCAGCTCACCACCGTTGGTCGCAGGGACTGAAGCTTTCTTT. Amino acid sequence: CASSPPLVAGTEAFF. Full variable domain (missing parts from reference TRBV18 and TRBJ1-1): NAGVMQNPRHLVRRRGQEARLRCSPMKGHSHVYWYRQLPEEGLKFMVYLQKENIIDESGMPKERFSAEFPKEGPSILRIQQVVRGDSAAYFCASSPPLVAGTEAFFGQGTRLTVV.

The CDR3 nucleotides read TGCGCCAGCACCTCCTCGGGACAGGCATATGGCTACACCTTC. This codes for CASTSSGQAYGYTF. This rearrangement joins TRBV5-1 to TRBJ1-2; 8 bases line up with TRBD1. V shed 6 bases, J shed 5 bases, and the junction held 9 bases outside the gene matches. Per germline, CDR1 SGHRS and CDR2 YFSETQ. This CDR3 has 14 amino acids.

The chain joins TRBV7-9 to TRBJ2-5, with TRBD1 as a possible D gene (6 bases). CDR1 and CDR2 from the germline V gene are SEHNR and FQNEAQ (reference sequence). Trimming took off 0 bases at V and 5 bases at J, with 13 bases between the two ends. The CDR3 is made up of 15 amino acids. CDR3 amino acids: CASSLALTGRETQYF. Here the CDR3 DNA reads TGTGCCAGCAGCTTAGCGCTTACAGGGCGGGAGACCCAGTACTTC.

The chain has TRBV19 and TRBJ2-3; D remains unclear. Germline V lookup: CDR1 LNHDA, CDR2 SQIVND (reference sequence). V lost 7 bases, J lost 0 bases, and 11 bases lay in between. This CDR3 is built from 14 residues. CDR3 protein: CASNPGSSTDTQYF. The CDR3 region has the DNA TGTGCCAGTAACCCCGGGTCTAGCACAGATACGCAGTATTTT.

The chain employs TRBV11-3 and TRBJ2-1, with 8 bases identical to TRBD2. CDR1 SGHNT and CDR2 YENEEA come from the germline V gene. V lost 0 bases and J lost 0; bases outside the gene matches: 7. This CDR3 is 18 amino acids long. The CDR3 nucleotides read TGTGCCAGCAGCTTAGATCAGAGCGGGAGCGGCTCCTACAATGAGCAGTTCTTC. Encoded protein: CASSLDQSGSGSYNEQFF.

The CDR3 DNA follows: TGTGCCTGGAGTGGGGACAGGGCGAACACTGAAGCTTTCTTT. Translated: CAWSGDRANTEAFF. This chain links TRBV30 with TRBJ1-1, with TRBD1 matching over 9 bases. This CDR3 comprises 14 residues. V was pared by 1 base and J by 1 base, with 1 base of the junction left unmatched. Per germline, CDR1 GTSNPN and CDR2 SVGIG (reference sequence).

CDR3: CASSLERGSGYGYTF. CDR3 in DNA: TGTGCCAGCAGCTTAGAACGTGGGTCGGGCTATGGCTACACCTTC. The chain uses TRBV7-9 and TRBJ1-2; D not resolved. This CDR3 has 15 residues. V shed 1 base and J shed 4 bases, with 13 bases lying between them. In germline, CDR1 is SEHNR, CDR2 FQNEAQ (reference sequence).